The 10 T cell receptor beta chains presented below share a single source sample, sequenced in a study of blood T cell repertoires in COVID-19. Generated by immunoSEQ multiplex PCR, the TCRdb table keeps only in-frame clones and is missing some. The table has under 100,000 clones, more than 60% seen once. Sequenced: peripheral blood. The receptors shown here come from a woman of 80 years or more with active or convalescent COVID-19.

CDR3 nucleotide sequence: TGTGCCAGCAGCTTGGGAGGCGGGGGGGCCGAGCAGTACTTC. This sequence encodes CASSLGGGGAEQYF. The chain links TRBV5-4 to TRBJ2-7, with 9 bases aligning to TRBD2. Trimming removed 0 bases from V and 6 bases from J; junction bases left unmatched: 4. Germline CDR1 and CDR2: SGHNT and YYREEE (reference sequence). The CDR3 runs to 14 residues.

The chain carries TRBV28 and TRBJ1-6; D uncertain. The germline V gene encodes CDR1 MDHEN and CDR2 SYDVKM. V lost 8 bases to trimming and J lost 8 bases, with 19 bases between them. This CDR3 contains 15 residues. Here the CDR3 reads CASHGGSPMDSPLHF. CDR3 nucleotide sequence: TGTGCCAGCCATGGCGGCAGCCCAATGGATTCACCCCTCCACTTT.

The sample holds a few counts of this clone. V and J are TRBV19 and TRBJ2-6; D call uncertain. This CDR3 is 14 amino acids long. Germline V gene lookup returns CDR1 LNHDA and CDR2 SQIVND (reference sequence). Trimming took 5 bases from V and 4 from J, leaving 9 bases between them. CDR3 loop: CASSPTTGANVLTF. CDR3 in DNA: TGTGCCAGTAGTCCAACGACAGGGGCCAACGTCCTGACTTTC.

This chain connects TRBV5-6 to TRBJ2-3; the D gene is possibly TRBD2 (5 bases). The CDR3 totals 18 residues. The germline V gene encodes CDR1 SGHDT and CDR2 YYEEEE. The V end was cut by 3 bases, the J end by 1 base, with 21 bases between. CDR3 sequence: CASSSDRRRTGGTDTQYF. DNA for the CDR3: TGTGCCAGCAGCTCCGACCGGCGACGAACCGGGGGCACAGATACGCAGTATTTT.

The rearrangement uses TRBV9 and TRBJ2-2; 10 bases align to TRBD2. The length of the CDR3 is 17 residues. Germline V gives CDR1 SGDLS, CDR2 YYNGEE. J lost 4 bases, V lost 2 bases, and 8 bases had no gene match. CDR3 DNA: TGTGCCAGCAGCGTTGGGGCAGCGGGGGGGCCCACCGGGGAGCTGTTTTTT. Translating gives CASSVGAAGGPTGELFF.

This chain's CDR3 is CASRRGSGTGSYTF. CDR3 DNA sequence: TGTGCCAGCAGACGCGGCTCCGGGACAGGGAGCTACACCTTC. The rearrangement joins TRBV28 to TRBJ1-2; 9 positions match TRBD1. The CDR3 loop spans 14 amino acids. Germline V gene data show CDR1 as MDHEN and CDR2 as SYDVKM. V trimming: 6 bases; J trimming: 9 bases; junction bases outside the gene matches: 11.

This clone was seen a single time. The chain uses TRBV6-5 and TRBJ2-3, with 9 bases identical to TRBD1. V dropped 8 bases and J dropped 1; count of bases not matched to a gene: 1. Per germline, CDR1 MNHEY and CDR2 SVGAGI. The CDR3 runs 13 residues. CDR3 loop: CASRDRGTDTQYF. For the CDR3, the DNA is TGTGCCAGCCGGGACAGGGGCACAGATACGCAGTATTTT.

This chain connects TRBV10-3 to TRBJ1-5; 7 bases agree with TRBD1. Germline CDR1 is ENHRY and CDR2 is SYGVKD. The CDR3 is 17 amino acids. The junction had 10 bases not matched to a gene; V was cut back by 5 bases and J by 0 bases. The CDR3, as DNA: TGTGCCATCAGTCAGGGGGGAAGGGGGTATAGCAATCAGCCCCAGCATTTT. Translated: CAISQGGRGYSNQPQHF.

The chain recombines TRBV7-8 with TRBJ2-1, with TRBD2 identical over 9 bases. The CDR3 is 18 amino acids. After removal of 1 base from V and 10 bases from J, the junction contained 17 bases not matched to a gene. Germline CDR1 and CDR2: SGHVS and FQNEAQ. CDR3 sequence (DNA): TGTGCCAGCAGCTTAGAGCTTACGTTGGCTAGCGGGGTTGGGGAGCAGTTCTTC. Protein: CASSLELTLASGVGEQFF.

The chain links TRBV11-2 to TRBJ1-3; D may be TRBD1 (6 bases). From germline, CDR1 is SGHAT and CDR2 FQNNGV. The CDR3 runs 15 residues. The V and J ends lost 5 bases and 0 bases respectively, with 11 bases between them. The CDR3, as DNA: TGTGCCAGCAGCCTACCAGGGGCCTCTGGAAACACCATATATTTT. Its translation: CASSLPGASGNTIYF.